One and the same sample provided the 19 T cell receptor beta chains below, sequenced in a study of cytomegalovirus exposure and HLA in healthy donors. Researchers ran the PCR with 60 Vbeta and 13 Jbeta primers. The repertoire was sequenced with immunoSEQ multiplex PCR; TCRdb's copy has only in-frame clones and lacks some. Here the sample spans approximately 37,000 clones, 70% to 85% being singletons. The source material was PBMCs. The receptor set was obtained from a man aged 30 to 39 in good health and CMV-seronegative.

The chain has TRBV6-6 and TRBJ1-5, with 9 bases identical to TRBD1. The CDR3 loop spans 14 amino acids. The V segment lost 10 bases and the J segment 4 bases; nucleotides outside the gene matches: 8. Germline CDR1 is MNHNY and CDR2 is SVGAGI (reference sequence). The CDR3 protein is CATTRGQGNQPQHF. DNA for the CDR3: TGTGCCACTACACGAGGACAGGGGAATCAGCCCCAGCATTTT.

The chain employs TRBV6-6 and TRBJ1-1; TRBD1 agrees at 7 bases. The ends lost 7 bases at V and 7 bases at J; junction bases unmatched: 9. CDR3 length: 13 amino acids. Looked up from germline, CDR1 is MNHNY and CDR2 is SVGAGI (reference sequence). CDR3 sequence (DNA): TGTGCCAGCACCCTGACAGGGCCCAGTGAAGCTTTCTTT. Its protein is CASTLTGPSEAFF.

The chain recombines TRBV9 with TRBJ2-3; 9 bases match TRBD1. The CDR3 has 16 residues. The V and J ends lost 3 bases and 5 bases, in that order; junction bases with no gene match: 10. CDR1 and CDR2 from the germline V gene are SGDLS and YYNGEE. The CDR3 is CASSEGQGNWEDTQYF. The CDR3 DNA follows: TGTGCCAGCAGCGAGGGACAGGGTAATTGGGAAGATACGCAGTATTTT.

This clone was seen a single time. The chain uses TRBV9 and TRBJ1-1; perhaps TRBD1 as D (5 bases). Germline CDR1 reads SGDLS; CDR2 reads YYNGEE. This CDR3 is 15 amino acids long. V was shortened by 0 bases and J by 2 bases, with 11 bases between the two germline ends. As DNA, the CDR3 is TGTGCCAGCAGCGTAGATGGACACATTAACACTGAAGCTTTCTTT. This encodes CASSVDGHINTEAFF.

In this sample, this clone turned up once. The genes are TRBV7-2 and TRBJ1-2; D not resolved. This CDR3 is built from 13 residues. The germline V and J ends were trimmed by 5 bases and 3 bases, with 10 bases remaining between them. The germline V gene encodes CDR1 SGHTA and CDR2 FQGNSA. The DNA for the CDR3 is TGTGCCAGCAGCCTAGGCCAGTACTATGGCTACACCTTC. Amino acids: CASSLGQYYGYTF.

The CDR3 region has the DNA TGCGCCAGCAGCTTGGCCGGGACAGGGTACTCCAATGAGCAGTTCTTC. As protein: CASSLAGTGYSNEQFF. The V gene is TRBV5-1, the J gene TRBJ2-1; 9 bases align to TRBD1. Germline values: CDR1 SGHRS, CDR2 YFSETQ. CDR3 size: 16 residues. V was pared by 0 bases and J by 6 bases, with 7 bases of the junction left unmatched.

The chain is built from TRBV19 and TRBJ2-1; D not certain. V lost 6 bases and J lost 9, with 21 bases in between. Germline V gives CDR1 LNHDA, CDR2 SQIVND (reference sequence). The CDR3 runs 15 residues. CDR3 loop: CASSRRWLDLGEQFF. CDR3 bases: TGTGCCAGTAGCCGCCGCTGGCTAGATTTGGGTGAGCAGTTCTTC.

The rearrangement uses TRBV9 and TRBJ1-5; 10 nucleotides line up with TRBD1. V was clipped by 4 bases and J by 0 bases; unmatched bases: 4. The length of the CDR3 is 16 residues. Germline lookup yields CDR1 SGDLS and CDR2 YYNGEE. The CDR3 bases are TGTGCCAGCAGCCCCGGGACAGGGGCTAGCAATCAGCCCCAGCATTTT. Translated: CASSPGTGASNQPQHF.

The rearrangement joins TRBV27 to TRBJ2-3; TRBD2 agrees at 15 bases. V lost 6 bases to trimming and J lost 3 bases; unmatched junction nucleotides: 19. The CDR3 covers 21 residues. Looked up from germline, CDR1 is MNHEY and CDR2 is SMNVEV (reference sequence). The CDR3 protein is CASSLSWRGTSGGKFTDTQYF. Here the CDR3 DNA reads TGTGCCAGCAGCCTCTCTTGGAGGGGGACTAGCGGGGGGAAGTTTACAGATACGCAGTATTTT.

The rearrangement uses TRBV19 and TRBJ2-2; 7 bases fit TRBD2. With V trimmed by 0 bases and J by 6 bases, 4 bases remained unmatched. Germline V gene lookup returns CDR1 LNHDA and CDR2 SQIVND (reference sequence). The CDR3 consists of 15 residues. CDR3 in DNA: TGTGCCAGTAGTATAGAGCGGGAGATGGCCGGGGAGCTGTTTTTT. Its protein product is CASSIEREMAGELFF. The whole variable domain, filled in from reference TRBV19 and TRBJ2-2, reads DGGITQSPKYLFRKEGQNVTLSCEQNLNHDAMYWYRQDPGQGLRLIYYSQIVNDFQKGDIAEGYSVSREKKESFPLTVTSAQKNPTAFYLCASSIEREMAGELFFGEGSRLTVL.

The CDR3 sequence: CASSPLGYEQYF. The CDR3 nucleotides read TGTGCCAGCAGCCCCCTCGGCTACGAGCAGTACTTC. The rearrangement uses TRBV14 and TRBJ2-7; D call uncertain. V dropped 4 bases and J dropped 3 bases, with 7 bases sitting between them. The germline V gene has CDR1 SGHDN and CDR2 FVKESK. The CDR3 length is 12 residues.

This chain uses TRBV29-1 with TRBJ1-2, with D possibly TRBD1 on 6 matching bases. Looked up from germline, CDR1 is SQVTM and CDR2 is ANQGSEA. This CDR3 is built from 12 residues. Trimming left V 5 bases short and J 4 bases short, with 11 bases between. CDR3 sequence (DNA): TGCAGCGTTCAAGGACAGAGCTATGGCTACACCTTC. This sequence encodes CSVQGQSYGYTF.

The J gene is TRBJ1-1, the V gene TRBV11-2, with 7 bases lining up with TRBD1. This CDR3 comprises 14 residues. J gave up 1 base and V 9 bases, and 8 bases lay outside the gene matches. Germline values: CDR1 SGHAT, CDR2 FQNNGV. The DNA of the CDR3 is TGTGCCAGTAGAGAGGGACAGAGGAACACTGAAGCTTTCTTT. As protein: CASREGQRNTEAFF. Full variable domain (outside the CDR3, taken from reference TRBV11-2 and TRBJ1-1): EAGVAQSPRYKIIEKRQSVAFWCNPISGHATLYWYQQILGQGPKLLIQFQNNGVVDDSQLPKDRFSAERLKGVDSTLKIQPAKLEDSAVYLCASREGQRNTEAFFGQGTRLTVV.

The J gene is TRBJ2-3, the V gene TRBV7-9, with 8 bases identical to TRBD2. The CDR3 is 16 amino acids. After removal of 4 bases from V and 6 bases from J, the junction contained 12 bases not matched to a gene. Per the germline V gene, CDR1 is SEHNR and CDR2 is FQNEAQ (reference sequence). CDR3 residues: CASSSLAGRARDTQYF. The CDR3 DNA is TGTGCCAGCAGCTCATTGGCCGGGAGGGCCAGGGATACGCAGTATTTT.

The J gene is TRBJ1-5, the V gene TRBV6-6; no firm D call. CDR3 length: 15 amino acids. The V end was cut by 2 bases, the J end by 3 bases, with 11 bases between. Per the germline V gene, CDR1 is MNHNY and CDR2 is SVGAGI (reference sequence). The CDR3 sequence is CASSYRHQTNQPQHF. CDR3 DNA sequence: TGTGCCAGCAGTTACCGACACCAGACCAATCAGCCCCAGCATTTT.

The rearrangement links TRBV13 to TRBJ2-5, with a possible D match to TRBD2 (6 bases). This CDR3 comprises 12 residues. The ends were cut back, 5 bases at V and 7 bases at J, with 11 bases in the middle. CDR1 PRHDT and CDR2 FYEKMQ come from the germline V gene (reference sequence). The CDR3 protein is CASSLLGGTQYF. As DNA, the CDR3 is TGTGCCAGCAGCCTCCTGGGGGGGACCCAGTACTTC.

The chain is built from TRBV19 and TRBJ2-5, with 9 bases aligning to TRBD2. This CDR3 comprises 16 residues. Germline V gene lookup returns CDR1 LNHDA and CDR2 SQIVND (reference sequence). V trimming: 2 bases; J trimming: 5 bases; junction bases outside the gene matches: 9. The CDR3 here is CASSIRSSGNRETQYF. CDR3 DNA sequence: TGTGCCAGTAGTATACGGTCTAGCGGGAACCGGGAGACCCAGTACTTC.

A few counts support this clone. The chain uses TRBV6-5 and TRBJ1-1; perhaps TRBD1 as D (5 bases). From germline, CDR1 is MNHEY and CDR2 SVGAGI. The CDR3 totals 15 residues. The V and J ends lost 2 bases and 0 bases respectively, with 10 bases between them. The CDR3 DNA is TGTGCCAGCAGTTACCAGGGTGGAATGAACACTGAAGCTTTCTTT. Translated, it gives CASSYQGGMNTEAFF.

J is TRBJ2-2 and V is TRBV11-3, with D unclear. Germline assignment: CDR1 SGHNT and CDR2 YENEEA. The CDR3 runs to 13 residues. The V and J ends lost 1 base and 6 bases respectively, with 6 bases between them. DNA of the CDR3: TGTGCCAGCAGCTTAGGGCCTTCCGGGGAGCTGTTTTTT. Amino acids: CASSLGPSGELFF.